The rows below give T cell receptor beta chains drawn from one sample of a study of patients and donors after allogeneic stem cell transplantation. TCRdb re-derived calls from the RT-PCR reads in MiXCR, one entry per CDR3 protein. The table has about a million distinct CDR3 sequences, approximately 19% seen once; the top ten hold around 6%. The sequenced sample consisted of blood, either unsorted or a sorted T cell fraction (not recorded which). These receptors were taken from a human donor who was either an allogeneic HSCT recipient or a stem cell or donor lymphocyte infusion donor (not recorded which). It is not recorded whose cells these are; they may come from a transplant donor. CDR3s include the opening cysteine and the closing phenylalanine or tryptophan. Fields, in order: clone size, J gene, V gene, D gene, CDR3 protein, CDR3 DNA. D genes are given only for firm matches. For some rows the clone size is stated as once, few or many, or as a class when expanded; others skip it.

-	TRBJ2-4	TRBV4-2	TRBD1	CASSQGTGENIQYF	TGTGCCAGCAGCCAAGGAACAGGGGAAAACATTCAGTACTTC
few	TRBJ2-1	TRBV2	TRBD1	CASSAGQGRSYNEQFF	TGTGCCAGCAGTGCCGGACAGGGTCGGTCCTACAATGAGCAGTTCTTC
-	TRBJ2-7	TRBV30	-	CAWSVQLGISEQYF	TGTGCCTGGAGTGTACAGCTGGGGATATCCGAGCAGTACTTC
many	TRBJ2-1	TRBV29-1	-	CSVEVLTEYNEQFF	TGCAGCGTTGAAGTCCTAACAGAGTACAATGAGCAGTTCTTC
few	TRBJ2-1	TRBV11-2	TRBD2	CASSASGRVYNEQFF	TGTGCCAGCAGCGCAAGCGGGAGGGTCTACAATGAGCAGTTCTTC
few	TRBJ1-5	TRBV6-1	-	CASSKQSVGNQPQHF	TGTGCCAGCAGTAAACAATCAGTGGGCAATCAGCCCCAGCATTTT
-	TRBJ1-1	TRBV11-2	-	CASSLDRTGAAFF	TGTGCCAGCAGCTTAGACCGGACGGGGGCCGCTTTCTTT
-	TRBJ1-3	TRBV25-1	-	CASSDSGPSQNTIYF	TGTGCCAGCAGTGACTCGGGACCGAGTCAAAACACCATATATTTT
-	TRBJ2-3	TRBV6-5	-	CASSSWGGAHTDTQYF	TGTGCCAGCAGTTCCTGGGGCGGGGCCCACACAGATACGCAGTATTTT
few	TRBJ1-3	TRBV4-1	-	CASSSESGVAGNTIYF	TGCGCCAGCAGCTCAGAATCTGGGGTGGCTGGAAACACCATATATTTT
-	TRBJ2-1	TRBV7-2	TRBD2	CASSPDTSGGVYNEQFF	TGTGCCAGCAGCCCAGATACTAGCGGGGGGGTTTACAATGAGCAGTTCTTC
few	TRBJ2-3	TRBV11-3	TRBD2	CASTLSWEGADTQYF	TGTGCCAGCACCCTGTCGTGGGAGGGAGCAGATACGCAGTATTTT
many	TRBJ1-2	TRBV12-3/TRBV12-4	-	CASSPRLGYTF	TGTGCCAGCAGTCCTCGACTCGGCTACACCTTC
many	TRBJ1-2	TRBV25-1	-	CASSDVGSNYGYTF	TGTGCCAGCAGTGATGTCGGCAGTAACTATGGCTACACCTTC
few	TRBJ1-1	TRBV5-5	-	CASSDARQGDTEAFF	TGTGCCAGCAGCGACGCTCGGCAGGGAGACACTGAAGCTTTCTTT
many	TRBJ2-1	TRBV20-1	TRBD2	CSARALGGTSGFNEQFF	TGCAGTGCTAGAGCCCTAGGGGGGACTAGCGGGTTTAATGAGCAGTTCTTC
few	TRBJ2-3	TRBV7-2	-	CASSYGLRTDTQYF	TGTGCCAGCAGCTATGGACTGCGCACAGATACGCAGTATTTT
few	TRBJ1-5	TRBV20-1	-	CSARRTAEAQPQHF	TGCAGTGCTAGAAGGACAGCTGAAGCTCAGCCCCAGCATTTT
-	TRBJ1-3	TRBV7-2	-	CASSLALTGASSGNTIYF	TGTGCCAGCAGCTTAGCGCTTACAGGCGCAAGCTCTGGAAACACCATATATTTT
few	TRBJ2-1	TRBV7-9	TRBD2	CASSQGLAGSSYNEQFF	TGTGCCAGCAGCCAGGGACTAGCGGGGAGCTCCTACAATGAGCAGTTCTTC
-	TRBJ1-4	TRBV20-1	-	CSARPVGGGREKLFF	TGCAGTGCTAGACCCGTCGGGGGAGGGAGGGAAAAACTGTTTTTT
few	TRBJ2-1	TRBV20-1	-	CSARASLGGEQFF	TGCAGTGCTAGGGCCTCCTTAGGAGGTGAGCAGTTCTTC
few	TRBJ2-3	TRBV10-3	-	CAISEENRLTDTQYF	TGTGCCATCAGCGAGGAGAACAGACTCACAGATACGCAGTATTTT
-	TRBJ1-5	TRBV11-1	-	CASGGRGSLSWFGNQPQHF	TGTGCCAGCGGGGGGAGGGGGTCTTTATCATGGTTCGGCAATCAGCCCCAGCATTTT
many	TRBJ2-4	TRBV12-3/TRBV12-4	TRBD1	CASSPGTGVAKNIQYF	TGTGCCAGCAGTCCTGGGACAGGGGTTGCCAAAAACATTCAGTACTTC
-	TRBJ2-1	TRBV5-4	-	CASSNGAPTGDEQFF	TGTGCCAGCAGCAACGGTGCTCCGACGGGGGATGAGCAGTTCTTC
-	TRBJ2-3	TRBV15	-	CATSRDAGWGSTDTQYF	TGTGCCACCAGCAGAGATGCGGGTTGGGGGAGCACAGATACGCAGTATTTT
-	TRBJ1-2	TRBV4-2	-	CASSQEAGAGYTF	TGTGCCAGCAGCCAAGAAGCGGGGGCTGGCTACACCTTC
-	TRBJ2-7	TRBV7-9	TRBD2	CASSLEGLGIGSYEQYF	TGTGCCAGCAGCTTAGAGGGACTAGGGATTGGTTCCTACGAGCAGTACTTC